These T cell receptor beta chains were read from a single sample in a study of CD8+ T cells in alopecia areata. Clones were read by immunoSEQ multiplex PCR, and TCRdb kept only the in-frame ones, dropping some. The sample includes a few thousand clones, approximately 68% of them seen just once. Sequencing was done on a sample of skin. The receptors originated from a human donor in good health. Both conserved end residues are part of each CDR3. The D gene is left open where the match is weak. Clone size is not always given. Where it is, it says once, few, many or a class for expanded clones.

CDR3 | DNA | size | J | V | D
CAITTQTGLGIYGYTF | TGTGCCATCACAACTCAAACAGGACTTGGGATCTATGGCTACACCTTC | NA | TRBJ1-2 | TRBV10-3 | NA
CASSLYSIAPYGYTF | TGTGCCAGCAGTTTATACTCCATAGCCCCCTATGGCTACACCTTC | few | TRBJ1-2 | TRBV28 | NA
CASSLTGADTQYF | TGTGCCAGCAGTTTGACAGGGGCAGATACGCAGTATTTT | NA | TRBJ2-3 | TRBV6-9 | TRBD1
CASNSGGVYEQYF | TGTGCCAGCAATTCGGGGGGAGTTTACGAGCAGTACTTC | NA | TRBJ2-7 | TRBV28 | TRBD2
CASSQDPGVRTDTQYF | TGTGCCAGCAGCCAAGATCCAGGGGTCCGCACAGATACGCAGTATTTT | NA | TRBJ2-3 | TRBV14 | NA
CASSQTDSGQDALPFF | TGTGCCAGCAGCCAAACCGATTCGGGACAGGACGCCTTACCTTTCTTT | few | TRBJ1-1 | TRBV28 | TRBD1
CAIATTGLKGYGYTF | TGTGCCATCGCCACGACAGGCTTGAAGGGGTATGGCTACACCTTC | NA | TRBJ1-2 | TRBV10-3 | NA
CASSLFPGELFF | TGTGCCAGCAGCTTATTTCCCGGGGAGCTGTTTTTT | NA | TRBJ2-2 | TRBV7-9 | NA
CASSYSQRSDTQYF | TGTGCCAGCAGTTACTCTCAGCGGTCGGATACGCAGTATTTT | NA | TRBJ2-3 | TRBV6-5 | NA
CSVLGRGLNYGYTF | TGCAGCGTCCTCGGACGAGGACTTAACTATGGCTACACCTTC | NA | TRBJ1-2 | TRBV29-1 | NA
CASSLQGNTGELFF | TGCGCCAGCAGCTTACAGGGGAACACCGGGGAGCTGTTTTTT | NA | TRBJ2-2 | TRBV5-1 | NA
CASRGPSSYEQYF | TGTGCCAGCAGAGGGCCGAGCTCCTACGAGCAGTACTTC | NA | TRBJ2-7 | TRBV27 | NA
CASRGPGTGEINEQFF | TGTGCCAGCAGGGGGCCCGGGACTGGAGAAATCAATGAGCAGTTCTTC | NA | TRBJ2-1 | TRBV7-2 | NA
CASSFSGGGLEQYF | TGTGCCAGCAGCTTTAGCGGGGGGGGTCTCGAGCAGTACTTC | few | TRBJ2-7 | TRBV7-2 | TRBD2
CASSLRQGKETQYF | TGTGCCAGCAGCTTGAGGCAGGGTAAAGAGACCCAGTACTTC | NA | TRBJ2-5 | TRBV13 | NA
CATSTGQGGGQPQHF | TGTGCCACCTCGACGGGACAGGGGGGCGGTCAGCCCCAGCATTTT | NA | TRBJ1-5 | TRBV21-1 | NA
CASTRGGNTGELFF | TGTGCCAGCACCAGGGGGGGGAACACCGGGGAGCTGTTTTTT | NA | TRBJ2-2 | TRBV6-5 | NA
CASSLRRQGAYTQYF | TGTGCCAGCAGCTTAAGGAGACAGGGGGCATATACGCAGTATTTT | NA | TRBJ2-3 | TRBV7-2 | TRBD1
CASSLKGGKENIQYF | TGTGCCAGCAGTTTAAAGGGGGGCAAGGAAAACATTCAGTACTTC | NA | TRBJ2-4 | TRBV27 | NA
CASRGVSGVYGYTF | TGTGCCAGCAGAGGGGTGTCGGGGGTCTATGGCTACACCTTC | once | TRBJ1-2 | TRBV7-2 | NA
CASRLDSYSNQPQHF | TGTGCCAGCAGACTCGACAGTTATAGCAATCAGCCCCAGCATTTT | NA | TRBJ1-5 | TRBV28 | NA
CASSLVGLADYEQYF | TGTGCCAGCAGCTTAGTAGGACTAGCGGACTACGAGCAGTACTTC | NA | TRBJ2-7 | TRBV7-2 | TRBD2
CASSEDVGGSYEQYF | TGTGCCAGCAGTGAAGATGTCGGGGGCTCCTACGAGCAGTACTTC | NA | TRBJ2-7 | TRBV25-1 | NA
CASSLGTSTDTQYF | TGTGCCAGCAGCTTAGGGACCAGCACAGATACGCAGTATTTT | once | TRBJ2-3 | TRBV7-9 | NA
CASSFGGFTDTQYF | TGTGCCAGCAGCTTCGGCGGGTTCACAGATACGCAGTATTTT | once | TRBJ2-3 | TRBV7-6 | NA
CASKTTSTDTQYF | TGCGCCAGCAAAACCACTAGCACAGATACGCAGTATTTT | NA | TRBJ2-3 | TRBV5-1 | NA
CASSVVPVSYNEQFF | TGTGCCAGCAGCGTAGTCCCGGTGTCCTACAATGAGCAGTTCTTC | once | TRBJ2-1 | TRBV9 | NA
CASRPRGIPLLFF | TGTGCCAGCAGGCCCCGCGGCATCCCGCTGCTGTTTTTT | NA | TRBJ1-4 | TRBV25-1 | NA
CASSSNPRASGVANTGELFF | TGCGCCAGCAGCTCCAACCCCCGGGCTAGCGGGGTAGCGAACACCGGGGAGCTGTTTTTT | NA | TRBJ2-2 | TRBV5-1 | TRBD2
CSCQANEKLFF | TGCAGTTGCCAGGCTAATGAAAAACTGTTTTTT | NA | TRBJ1-4 | TRBV20-1 | NA
CASSPVRTGNTEAFF | TGTGCCAGCTCACCCGTAAGGACAGGGAACACTGAAGCTTTCTTT | NA | TRBJ1-1 | TRBV18 | TRBD1
CASSKGTGRRSNSPLHF | TGTGCCAGCAGCAAAGGAACGGGACGGCGGAGTAATTCACCCCTCCACTTT | NA | TRBJ1-6 | TRBV21-1 | NA